The clone carrying this T cell receptor (beta chain) is a singleton in its sample. This entry belongs to a study of blood T cell repertoires in COVID-19. Study at large: COVID-19 samples collected from the United States, Italy and Spain covered acute and convalescent phases.

This table comes from immunoSEQ multiplex PCR, and its TCRdb copy is limited to in-frame clones, with some not included. The sample has roughly 200,000 clones; approximately 88% are singletons. Germline V gene sequence: CDR1 ENHRY, CDR2 SYGVKD. V was clipped by 8 bases and J by 9 bases; unmatched bases: 8. The CDR3 contains 14 residues. The TCR sequence derives from a man aged 40-55 years with acute or convalescent COVID-19. Material for sequencing was peripheral blood. V usage is TRBV10-3 and J usage is TRBJ2-1, with TRBD1 matching over 12 bases. The CDR3 sequence: CAIGAGTGGGEQFF. The CDR3 DNA sequence: TGTGCCATCGGGGCCGGGACAGGGGGCGGTGAGCAGTTCTTC.